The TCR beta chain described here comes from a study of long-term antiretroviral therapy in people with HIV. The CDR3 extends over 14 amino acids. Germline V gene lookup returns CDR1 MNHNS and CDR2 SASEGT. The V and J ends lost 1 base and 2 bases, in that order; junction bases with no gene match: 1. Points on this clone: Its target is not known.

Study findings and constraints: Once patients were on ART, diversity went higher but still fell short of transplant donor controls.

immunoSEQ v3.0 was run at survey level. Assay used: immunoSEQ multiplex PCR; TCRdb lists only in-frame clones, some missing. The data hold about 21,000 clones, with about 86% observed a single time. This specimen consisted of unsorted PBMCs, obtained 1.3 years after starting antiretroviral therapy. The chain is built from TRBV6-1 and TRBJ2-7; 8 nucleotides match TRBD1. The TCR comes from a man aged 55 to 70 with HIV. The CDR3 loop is CASSEVGQAYEQYF. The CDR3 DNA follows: TGTGCCAGCAGTGAAGTGGGACAGGCCTACGAGCAGTACTTC.